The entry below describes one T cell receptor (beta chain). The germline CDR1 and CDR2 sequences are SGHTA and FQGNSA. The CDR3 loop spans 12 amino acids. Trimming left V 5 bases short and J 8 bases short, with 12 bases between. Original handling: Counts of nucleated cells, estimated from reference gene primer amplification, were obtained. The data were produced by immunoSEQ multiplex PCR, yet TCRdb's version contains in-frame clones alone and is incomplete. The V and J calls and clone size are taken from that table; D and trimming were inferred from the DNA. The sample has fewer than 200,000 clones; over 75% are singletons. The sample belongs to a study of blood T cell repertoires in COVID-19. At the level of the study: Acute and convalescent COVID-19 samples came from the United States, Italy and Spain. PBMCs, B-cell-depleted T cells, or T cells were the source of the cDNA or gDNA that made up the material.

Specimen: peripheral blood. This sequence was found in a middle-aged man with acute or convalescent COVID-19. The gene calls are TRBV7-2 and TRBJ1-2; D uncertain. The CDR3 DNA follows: TGTGCCAGCAGCCGATCATTACAGGGCTACACCTTC. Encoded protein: CASSRSLQGYTF.